Listed below are T cell receptor beta chains from one sample, sequenced in a study of blood T cell repertoires in COVID-19. Clones were read by immunoSEQ multiplex PCR, and TCRdb kept only the in-frame ones, dropping some. Seen here are some 200,000 clones, 86% observed once, and the top ten hold more than 5.5%. The sequenced material came from peripheral blood. Every receptor here comes from a man aged 80 or over with acute or convalescent COVID-19. Both conserved end residues are part of each CDR3. D genes are given only for firm matches. Size is stated for part of the rows, as once, few or many counts, or as a class when the clone is expanded.

TRBV7-2	TRBJ1-5	once	TRBD1	TGTGCCAGCAGCTTAACAGGGGGGGAGAGCAATCAGCCCCAGCATTTT	CASSLTGGESNQPQHF
TRBV5-4	TRBJ2-2	few	NA	TGTGCCAGCAGCCCGGAGGGCAGGGTGGACACCGGGGAGCTGTTTTTT	CASSPEGRVDTGELFF
TRBV13	TRBJ1-2	NA	NA	TGTGCCAGCAGCCGCCTCTGGGGCAGGGCCTATGGCTACACCTTC	CASSRLWGRAYGYTF
TRBV27	TRBJ2-1	NA	TRBD2	TGTGCCAGCAGTTTGTTTAGCGGGAGTGGTTACAATGAGCAGTTCTTC	CASSLFSGSGYNEQFF
TRBV18	TRBJ2-1	NA	TRBD2	TGTGCCAGCTCACCTTTAGGACTAGCGGATAACAATGAGCAGTTCTTC	CASSPLGLADNNEQFF
TRBV5-6	TRBJ1-5	NA	NA	TGTGCCAGCAGCTTGGCGCAGGGTCAGCCCCAGCATTTT	CASSLAQGQPQHF
TRBV5-1	TRBJ2-7	NA	NA	TGCGCCAGCAGCTTTAACGGGATTACCTCCTACGAGCAGTACTTC	CASSFNGITSYEQYF
TRBV5-6	TRBJ2-3	NA	NA	TGTGCCAGCAGCTTGTTAAATACGCAGTATTTT	CASSLLNTQYF
TRBV5-1	TRBJ1-6	NA	NA	TGCGCCAGCAGCTTGAGGACAGATAATTCACCCCTCCACTTT	CASSLRTDNSPLHF
TRBV7-2	TRBJ1-5	many	TRBD1	TGTGCCAGCAGCTCGACTACAGGGGGCGGACAGCCCCAGCATTTT	CASSSTTGGGQPQHF